Listed below are T cell receptor beta chains from one sample, sequenced in a study of OX40 agonist ivuxolimab in advanced cancers. Some clones are missing from TCRdb's copy, which holds only in-frame ones; the method was immunoSEQ multiplex PCR. In the table there are tens of thousands of clones, about 78% of which are singletons. The sequences come from CD4+ or CD8+ T cells sorted from blood, collected in a trial of the OX40 agonist ivuxolimab. Receptors were obtained from an adult with an advanced solid tumor such as melanoma, head and neck, liver or kidney cancer. Each CDR3 is given with its conserved first and last residue. D genes are given only for firm matches. Only part of the rows carry a size: once, few, many, or a class if the clone is expanded.

j_call d_call clone_size v_call cdr3_aa cdr3_nt
TRBJ1-1 - - TRBV25-1 CASKSSWAEAFF TGTGCCAGCAAGTCGTCCTGGGCAGAAGCTTTCTTT
TRBJ1-1 - - TRBV4-1 CASSRSGQRALMNTEAFF TGCGCCAGCAGCCGAAGCGGACAGAGAGCCTTAATGAACACTGAAGCTTTCTTT
TRBJ1-6 TRBD1 - TRBV18 CASSRDRGRNSPLHF TGTGCCAGCTCTCGGGACAGGGGTCGTAATTCACCCCTCCACTTT
TRBJ1-1 - - TRBV6-5 CASSEGLYAEAFF TGTGCCAGCAGTGAAGGGCTGTACGCTGAAGCTTTCTTT
TRBJ1-2 - few TRBV7-9 CASSFEHNYGYTF TGTGCCAGCAGCTTTGAACATAATTATGGCTACACCTTC
TRBJ2-5 TRBD2 many TRBV5-1 CASSLVLAGGQRTQYF TGCGCCAGCAGCTTGGTCCTAGCGGGGGGGCAACGGACCCAGTACTTC
TRBJ1-6 - - TRBV4-1 CASSQESITGSPLHF TGCGCCAGCAGCCAAGAATCTATTACGGGCTCACCCCTCCACTTT
TRBJ2-1 TRBD2 - TRBV27 CASSLWMGLGAYNEQFF TGTGCCAGCAGTTTATGGATGGGACTAGGAGCCTACAATGAGCAGTTCTTC
TRBJ2-3 - few TRBV7-3 CASSLILTLEYF TGTGCCAGCAGCTTAATATTGACCCTAGAGTATTTT
TRBJ2-1 TRBD2 - TRBV5-1 CASRIQTSGSYNEQFF TGCGCCAGCAGAATTCAAACTAGCGGGAGCTACAATGAGCAGTTCTTC
TRBJ1-2 - - TRBV11-2 CASSFVQNYGYTF TGTGCCAGCAGCTTTGTACAGAACTATGGCTACACCTTC